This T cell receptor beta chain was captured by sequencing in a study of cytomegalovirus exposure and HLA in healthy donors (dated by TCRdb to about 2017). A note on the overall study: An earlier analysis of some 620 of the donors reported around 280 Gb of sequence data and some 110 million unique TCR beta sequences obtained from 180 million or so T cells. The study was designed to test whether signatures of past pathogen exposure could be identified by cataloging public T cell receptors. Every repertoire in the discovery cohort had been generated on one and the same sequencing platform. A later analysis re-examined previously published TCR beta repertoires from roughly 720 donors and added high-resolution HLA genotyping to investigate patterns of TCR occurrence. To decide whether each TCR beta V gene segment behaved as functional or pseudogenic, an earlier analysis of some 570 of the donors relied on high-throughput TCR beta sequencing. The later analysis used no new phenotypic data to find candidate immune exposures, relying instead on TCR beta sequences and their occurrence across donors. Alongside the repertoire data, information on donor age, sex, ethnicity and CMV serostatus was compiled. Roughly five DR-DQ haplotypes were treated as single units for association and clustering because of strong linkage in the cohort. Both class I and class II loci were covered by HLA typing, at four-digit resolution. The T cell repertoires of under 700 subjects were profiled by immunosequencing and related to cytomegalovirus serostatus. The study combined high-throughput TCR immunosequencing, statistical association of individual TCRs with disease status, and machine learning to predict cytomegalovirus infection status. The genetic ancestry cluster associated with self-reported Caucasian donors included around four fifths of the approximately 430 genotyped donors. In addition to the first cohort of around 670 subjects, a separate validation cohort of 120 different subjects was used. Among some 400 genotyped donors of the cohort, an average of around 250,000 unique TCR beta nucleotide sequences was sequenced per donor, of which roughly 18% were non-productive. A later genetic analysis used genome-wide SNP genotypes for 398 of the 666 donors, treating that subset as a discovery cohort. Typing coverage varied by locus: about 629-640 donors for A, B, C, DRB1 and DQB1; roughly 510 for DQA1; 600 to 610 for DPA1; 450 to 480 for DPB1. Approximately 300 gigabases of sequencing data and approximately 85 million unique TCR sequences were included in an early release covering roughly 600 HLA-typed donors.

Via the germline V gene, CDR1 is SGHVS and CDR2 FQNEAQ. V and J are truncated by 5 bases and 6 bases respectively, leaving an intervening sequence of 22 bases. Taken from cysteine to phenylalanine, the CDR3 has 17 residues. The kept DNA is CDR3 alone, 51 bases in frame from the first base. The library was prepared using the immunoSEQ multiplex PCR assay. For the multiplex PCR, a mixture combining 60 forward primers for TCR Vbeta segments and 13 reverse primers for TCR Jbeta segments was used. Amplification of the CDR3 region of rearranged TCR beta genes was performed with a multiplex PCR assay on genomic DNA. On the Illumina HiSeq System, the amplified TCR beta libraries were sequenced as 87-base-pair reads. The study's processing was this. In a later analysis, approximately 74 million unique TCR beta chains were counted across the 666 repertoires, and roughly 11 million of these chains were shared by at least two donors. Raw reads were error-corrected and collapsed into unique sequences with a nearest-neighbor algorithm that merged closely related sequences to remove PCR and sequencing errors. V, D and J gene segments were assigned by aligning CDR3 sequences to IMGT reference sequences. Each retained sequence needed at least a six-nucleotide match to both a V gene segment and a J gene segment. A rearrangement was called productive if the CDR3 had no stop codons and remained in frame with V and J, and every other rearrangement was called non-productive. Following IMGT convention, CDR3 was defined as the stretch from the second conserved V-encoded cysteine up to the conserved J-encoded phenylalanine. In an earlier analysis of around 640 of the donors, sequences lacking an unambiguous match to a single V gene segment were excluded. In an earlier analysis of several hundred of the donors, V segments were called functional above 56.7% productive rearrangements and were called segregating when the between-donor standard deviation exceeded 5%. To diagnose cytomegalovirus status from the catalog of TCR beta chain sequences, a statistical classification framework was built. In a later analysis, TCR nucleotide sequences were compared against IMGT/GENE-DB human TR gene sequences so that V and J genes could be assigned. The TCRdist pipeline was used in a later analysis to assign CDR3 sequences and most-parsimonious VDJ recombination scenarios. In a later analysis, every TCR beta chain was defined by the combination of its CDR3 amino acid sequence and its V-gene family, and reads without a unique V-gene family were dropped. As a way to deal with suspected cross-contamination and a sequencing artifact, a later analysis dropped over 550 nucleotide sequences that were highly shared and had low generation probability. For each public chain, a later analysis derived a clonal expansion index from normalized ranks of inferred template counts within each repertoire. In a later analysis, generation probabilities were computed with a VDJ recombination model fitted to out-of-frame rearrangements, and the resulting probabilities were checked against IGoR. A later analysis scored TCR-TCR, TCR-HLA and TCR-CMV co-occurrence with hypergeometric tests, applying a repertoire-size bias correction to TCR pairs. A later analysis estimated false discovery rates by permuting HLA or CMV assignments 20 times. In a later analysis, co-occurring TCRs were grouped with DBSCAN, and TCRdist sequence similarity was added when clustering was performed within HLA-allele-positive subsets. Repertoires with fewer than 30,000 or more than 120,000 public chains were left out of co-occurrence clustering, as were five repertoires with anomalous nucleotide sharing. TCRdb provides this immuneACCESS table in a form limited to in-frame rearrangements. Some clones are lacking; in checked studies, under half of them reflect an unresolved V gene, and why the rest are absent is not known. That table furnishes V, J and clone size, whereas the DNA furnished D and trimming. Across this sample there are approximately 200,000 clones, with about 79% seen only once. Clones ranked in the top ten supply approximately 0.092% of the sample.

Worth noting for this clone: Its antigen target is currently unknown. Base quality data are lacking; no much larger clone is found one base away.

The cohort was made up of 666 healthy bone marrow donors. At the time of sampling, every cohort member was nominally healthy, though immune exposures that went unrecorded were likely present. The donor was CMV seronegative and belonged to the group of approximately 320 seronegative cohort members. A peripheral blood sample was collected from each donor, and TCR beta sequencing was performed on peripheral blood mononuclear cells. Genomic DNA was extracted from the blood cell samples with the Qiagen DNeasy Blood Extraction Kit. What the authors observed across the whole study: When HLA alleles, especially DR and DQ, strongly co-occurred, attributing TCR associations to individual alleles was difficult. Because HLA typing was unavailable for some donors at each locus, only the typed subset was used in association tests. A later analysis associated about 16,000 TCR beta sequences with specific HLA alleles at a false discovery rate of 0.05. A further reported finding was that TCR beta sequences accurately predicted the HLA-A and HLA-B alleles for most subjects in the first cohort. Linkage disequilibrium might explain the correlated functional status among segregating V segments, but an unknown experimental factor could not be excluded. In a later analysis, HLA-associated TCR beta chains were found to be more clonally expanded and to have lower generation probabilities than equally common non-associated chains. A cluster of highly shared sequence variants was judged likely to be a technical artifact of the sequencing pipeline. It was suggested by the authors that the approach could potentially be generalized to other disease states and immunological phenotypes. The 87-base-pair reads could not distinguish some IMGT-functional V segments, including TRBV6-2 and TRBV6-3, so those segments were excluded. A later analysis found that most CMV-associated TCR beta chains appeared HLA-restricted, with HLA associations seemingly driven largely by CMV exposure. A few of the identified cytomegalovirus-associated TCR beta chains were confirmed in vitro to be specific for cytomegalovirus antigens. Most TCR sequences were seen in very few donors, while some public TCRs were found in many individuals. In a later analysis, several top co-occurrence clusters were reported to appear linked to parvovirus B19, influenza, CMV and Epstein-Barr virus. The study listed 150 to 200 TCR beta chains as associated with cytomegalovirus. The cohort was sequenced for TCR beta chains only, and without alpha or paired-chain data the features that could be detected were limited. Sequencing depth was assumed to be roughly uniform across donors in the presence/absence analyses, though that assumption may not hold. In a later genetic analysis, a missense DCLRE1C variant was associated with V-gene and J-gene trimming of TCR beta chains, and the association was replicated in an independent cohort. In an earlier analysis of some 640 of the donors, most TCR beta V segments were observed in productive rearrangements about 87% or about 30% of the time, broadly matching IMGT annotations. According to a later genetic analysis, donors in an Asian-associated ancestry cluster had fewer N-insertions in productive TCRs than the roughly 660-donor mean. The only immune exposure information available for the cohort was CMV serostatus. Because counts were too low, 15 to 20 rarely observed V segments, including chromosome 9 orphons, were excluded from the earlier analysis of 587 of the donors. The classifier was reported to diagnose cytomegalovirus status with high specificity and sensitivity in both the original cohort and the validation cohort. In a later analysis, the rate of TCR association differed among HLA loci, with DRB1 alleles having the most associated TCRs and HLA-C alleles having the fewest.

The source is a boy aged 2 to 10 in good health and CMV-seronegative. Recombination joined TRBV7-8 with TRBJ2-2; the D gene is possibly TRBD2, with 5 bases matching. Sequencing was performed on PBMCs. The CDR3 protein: CASSLVPWTDSSGELFF. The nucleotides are TGTGCCAGCAGCCTCGTCCCTTGGACTGATTCCTCCGGGGAGCTGTTTTTT.